This entry lists 17 T cell receptor beta chains sequenced from one sample in a study of tumor-infiltrating lymphocytes in primary liver carcinoma. A primer matching the constant region was used to make TCR beta cDNA from approximately 520 ng of total RNA. The TCR beta library was amplified through three nested multiplex PCR rounds in a modified ARM-PCR procedure. TRBV1-TRBV30 forward primers paired with a C-beta reverse primer were used in the first two PCR rounds, which ran 9 to 10 cycles each. TCRdb processed the multiplex PCR reads anew with MiXCR; each CDR3 protein has one entry. Of 75,000 to 90,000 distinct CDR3 sequences detected, 65% to 80% appear once; the ten largest clones hold roughly a fifth. It was from approximately 20-30 mg of unsorted bulk tissue that RNA and DNA were co-extracted. The sample comprised liver tumor tissue from sampling region 1. As for subset: tumor region T1, superior pole. Every receptor here comes from a man aged 40-50 years with primary liver carcinoma and hepatitis B virus infection.

This chain joins TRBV11-2 and TRBJ2-1; no firm D call. This CDR3 has 12 amino acids. Germline V gene data show CDR1 as SGHAT and CDR2 as FQNNGV. Between the trimmed V and J ends, which lost 7 bases and 7 bases, there was a span of 11 bases. CDR3 protein: CASNPEYNEQFF. CDR3 sequence (DNA): TGTGCCAGCAACCCAGAGTATAATGAGCAGTTCTTC.

The sample holds one count of this clonotype. The chain carries TRBV18 and TRBJ1-6; D is uncertain. This CDR3 region has 12 residues. The germline V gene encodes CDR1 KGHSH and CDR2 LQKENI. Deletions cut 4 bases from V and 6 bases from J, with 4 bases between. The CDR3 is CASSLSNSPLHF. The DNA for the CDR3 is TGTGCCAGCTCACTGTCTAATTCACCCCTCCACTTT. Full variable domain (missing parts from reference TRBV18 and TRBJ1-6): NAGVMQNPRHLVRRRGQEARLRCSPMKGHSHVYWYRQLPEEGLKFMVYLQKENIIDESGMPKERFSAEFPKEGPSILRIQQVVRGDSAAYFCASSLSNSPLHFGNGTRLTVT.

As concerns this clonotype: At one of its ends the junction is not consistent with the germline gene, which may arise from a read error. The CDR3 spells CASRESSGRKEQFF. DNA for the CDR3: TGCGCCAGCAGAGAGTCTAGCGGGAGAAAAGAGCAGTTCTTC. The chain couples TRBV6-1 to TRBJ2-1; 10 bases are a match to TRBD2. CDR3 size: 14 residues. Germline loops: CDR1 MNHNS, CDR2 SASEGT.

This clonotype was seen a single time. The junction differs from germline at one of its ends, possibly a read error. The chain links TRBV28 to TRBJ1-4, with D possibly TRBD1 on 5 matching bases. CDR1 is MDHEN and CDR2 is SYDVKM in the germline V gene. The CDR3 extends over 13 amino acids. CDR3 nucleotides: TGTGCCAGCAGTTTGTCGTGGGGCGAAAAACGGTTCTTT. It translates to CASSLSWGEKRFF.

This clonotype was observed many times. The J gene is TRBJ1-3, the V gene TRBV6-1; D uncertain. The CDR3 is made up of 15 amino acids. CDR1 and CDR2 (germline): MNHNS, SASEGT. V was clipped by 2 bases and J by 4 bases, with 12 bases between them. The CDR3 spells CASSERPGGGNTIYF. The DNA of the CDR3 is TGTGCCAGCAGTGAACGCCCGGGAGGAGGAAACACCATATATTTT.

This sequence joins TRBV20-1 and TRBJ2-2, with unresolved D. Trimming cost V 2 bases and J 1 base, with 5 bases left between them. In germline, CDR1 is DFQATT, CDR2 SNEGSKA (reference sequence). The CDR3 runs 13 residues. The CDR3 loop reads CSARYRNTGELFF. CDR3 sequence (DNA): TGCAGTGCTAGATACAGGAACACCGGGGAGCTGTTTTTT.

The rearrangement joins TRBV11-2 to TRBJ2-1; D gene uncertain. CDR3 size: 12 residues. Germline values: CDR1 SGHAT, CDR2 FQNNGV. Between the trimmed V and J ends, which lost 11 bases and 7 bases, there was a span of 15 bases. The CDR3 region is CACGLIGNEQFF. CDR3 sequence (DNA): TGTGCCTGCGGCTTAATCGGGAATGAGCAGTTCTTC. The whole variable domain, remainder taken from reference TRBV11-2 and TRBJ2-1, is EAGVAQSPRYKIIEKRQSVAFWCNPISGHATLYWYQQILGQGPKLLIQFQNNGVVDDSQLPKDRFSAERLKGVDSTLKIQPAKLEDSAVYLCACGLIGNEQFFGPGTRLTVL.

This clonotype was observed many times. The rearrangement uses TRBV5-1 and TRBJ2-5, with a tentative D call TRBD1 (5 bases). The CDR3 extends over 15 amino acids. The V end lost 0 bases, the J end lost 5 bases, and 14 bases lay between the germline ends. CDR1 SGHRS and CDR2 YFSETQ come from the germline V gene. This CDR3 is CASSLAYVGVETQYF. Here the CDR3 DNA reads TGCGCCAGCAGCTTGGCCTATGTAGGGGTGGAGACCCAGTACTTC.

The V and J genes are TRBV11-2 and TRBJ2-1; the D call may be TRBD1 or TRBD2 (6 bases each). V lost 9 bases, J lost 7 bases, and 16 bases lay in between. Germline V gene lookup returns CDR1 SGHAT and CDR2 FQNNGV. The CDR3 consists of 13 residues. CDR3 amino acids: CASRGVGYNEQFF. The DNA of the CDR3 is TGTGCCAGTAGGGGGGTGGGGTATAATGAGCAGTTCTTC.

This clonotype showed up just once. The rearrangement joins TRBV29-1 to TRBJ1-2; TRBD1 matches at 8 bases. The length of the CDR3 is 14 residues. Germline CDR1 reads SQVTM; CDR2 reads ANQGSEA. The CDR3: CNAARTGLDAGYTF. The CDR3 DNA follows: TGCAACGCTGCCCGGACAGGGCTTGACGCTGGCTACACCTTC. Using reference TRBV29-1 and TRBJ1-2 for the parts outside the CDR3, the full variable domain is SAVISQKPSRDICQRGTSLTIQCQVDSQVTMMFWYRQQPGQSLTLIATANQGSEATYESGFVIDKFPISRPNLTFSTLTVSNMSPEDSSIYLCNAARTGLDAGYTFGSGTRLTVV.

CDR3 protein: CASSPLGSGDTQYF. CDR3 in DNA: TGTGCCAGCAGCCCACTAGGGTCAGGGGATACGCAGTATTTT. The rearrangement joins TRBV7-3 to TRBJ2-3; D might be TRBD1 or TRBD2, each matching 5 bases. This CDR3 region has 14 residues. Looked up from germline, CDR1 is SGHTA and CDR2 is FQGTGA. Trimming removed 5 bases from V and 6 bases from J, with 15 bases in between.

A remark on this clonotype: A read error is possible here, since a much larger clone lies one base away. The chain is built from TRBV30 and TRBJ1-3; D gene uncertain. From germline, CDR1 is GTSNPN and CDR2 SVGIG (reference sequence). CDR3 length: 14 residues. CDR3 protein: CAWSVPGTGITIYF. The CDR3 DNA sequence: TGTGCCTGGAGTGTCCCGGGCACGGGAATCACCATATATTTT.

This clonotype is deemed medium-sized. The chain carries TRBV29-1 and TRBJ1-2; D may be TRBD1 (5 bases). This CDR3 has 13 amino acids. Germline V CDR1 and CDR2: SQVTM, ANQGSEA. CDR3 loop: CSSAGVLDYGYTF. Here the CDR3 DNA reads TGCAGTTCGGCGGGGGTTCTAGACTATGGCTACACCTTC. Based on the CDR3 plus reference TRBV29-1 and TRBJ1-2, the full variable domain is SAVISQKPSRDICQRGTSLTIQCQVDSQVTMMFWYRQQPGQSLTLIATANQGSEATYESGFVIDKFPISRPNLTFSTLTVSNMSPEDSSIYLCSSAGVLDYGYTFGSGTRLTVV.

Concerning this clonotype itself: The germline gene is not matched at one end of the junction; a read error may be the cause. This sequence joins TRBV11-2 and TRBJ1-2, with D tentatively TRBD1 (6 bases). Germline V lookup: CDR1 SGHAT, CDR2 FQNNGV. This CDR3 comprises 13 residues. This CDR3 reads CASSLGGAYGYTF. CDR3 DNA: TGTGCCAGTAGCTTAGGGGGGGCCTATGGCTACACCTTC.

On this clonotype: Relative to the germline gene, one junction end is altered; a read error may explain this. This chain links TRBV4-2 with TRBJ2-1; 7 nucleotides agree with TRBD2. CDR1 is LGHNA and CDR2 is YNFKEQ in the germline V gene. The CDR3 length is 15 residues. CDR3 sequence reads: CASSPRTGGDNGQLF. The CDR3 bases are TGTGCCAGCAGCCCCCGGACGGGAGGAGACAATGGGCAATTGTTC.

J is TRBJ1-1 and V is TRBV20-1; D is possibly TRBD1 (5 bases). From germline, CDR1 is DFQATT and CDR2 SNEGSKA (reference sequence). The CDR3 has 14 residues. Trimming removed 3 bases from V and 3 bases from J, with 14 bases in between. CDR3 nucleotide sequence: TGCAGTGCTAGGACGGGGGAAGGGGACACTGAAGCTTTCTTT. It specifies CSARTGEGDTEAFF.

As concerns this clonotype: At one boundary the junction diverges from the germline segment, which might be a read error. The chain uses TRBV4-1 and TRBJ2-7; D unresolved. The CDR3 length is 15 residues. Germline CDR1 is MGHRA and CDR2 is YSYEKL. The CDR3: CASSPCSLTPYEHYF. The DNA for the CDR3 is TGCGCCAGCAGCCCCTGCTCTTTGACCCCCTACGAGCACTACTTC.